The rows below give T cell receptor beta chains drawn from one sample of a study of radiotherapy plus CTLA-4 blockade in lung cancer. Here immunoSEQ multiplex PCR was the method, and the copy in TCRdb shows in-frame clones only, minus some. The sample gives over 95,000 clones, about 70% of which show up once; roughly 3.1% is in the top ten. The sequenced sample was peripheral blood, obtained from a patient treated with radiotherapy plus ipilimumab. These receptors were collected from a human donor with non-small cell lung cancer who had a partial response to radiotherapy plus ipilimumab. Some clones in this sample may be carry-over from other donors' samples. Each CDR3 is given with its conserved first and last residue. The D gene is left open where the match is weak. Part of the rows lack a size; the others show once, few, many or a class for expanded clones.

j_call: TRBJ1-5
clone_size: .
d_call: .
v_call: TRBV5-6
cdr3_nt: TGTGCCAGCAGGGCGGAGGGGGGGTTGGCTGAAAGCAATCAGCCCCAGCATTTT
cdr3_aa: CASRAEGGLAESNQPQHF

j_call: TRBJ2-1
clone_size: few
d_call: TRBD2
v_call: TRBV5-6
cdr3_nt: TGTGCCAGCAGCTTACCTAGCGGGAGGGAGTGGAATGAGCAGTTCTTC
cdr3_aa: CASSLPSGREWNEQFF

j_call: TRBJ1-1
clone_size: few
d_call: .
v_call: TRBV6-6
cdr3_nt: TGTGCCAGCAGTTATACTCTGAACACTGAAGCTTTCTTT
cdr3_aa: CASSYTLNTEAFF

j_call: TRBJ1-3
clone_size: few
d_call: .
v_call: TRBV6-1
cdr3_nt: TGTGCCGCACGAGCCCCGAGCTCTGGAAACACCATATATTTT
cdr3_aa: CAARAPSSGNTIYF

j_call: TRBJ2-3
clone_size: .
d_call: .
v_call: TRBV27
cdr3_nt: TGTGCCAGCGGGATGATCAGGGGAGAAGATACGCAGTATTTT
cdr3_aa: CASGMIRGEDTQYF

j_call: TRBJ2-1
clone_size: .
d_call: .
v_call: TRBV19
cdr3_nt: TGTGCCAGTAGTATAGTCGGACAATACAATGAGCAGTTCTTC
cdr3_aa: CASSIVGQYNEQFF

j_call: TRBJ1-3
clone_size: .
d_call: .
v_call: TRBV29-1
cdr3_nt: TGCAGCGGCAACAAGGGAAACACCATATATTTT
cdr3_aa: CSGNKGNTIYF

j_call: TRBJ2-2
clone_size: .
d_call: .
v_call: TRBV4-2
cdr3_nt: TGTGCCAGCAGCCAAGATGAGGGAGACACCGGGGAGCTGTTTTTT
cdr3_aa: CASSQDEGDTGELFF

j_call: TRBJ2-3
clone_size: .
d_call: TRBD1
v_call: TRBV5-1
cdr3_nt: TGCGCCAGCAGCTTAACCGGACAGGGGGCGGGGGATACGCAGTATTTT
cdr3_aa: CASSLTGQGAGDTQYF

j_call: TRBJ2-1
clone_size: .
d_call: TRBD2
v_call: TRBV7-2
cdr3_nt: TGTGCCAGCAGCTTAGACGGGGGGACCTCCTACAATGAGCAGTTCTTC
cdr3_aa: CASSLDGGTSYNEQFF

j_call: TRBJ1-2
clone_size: .
d_call: TRBD1
v_call: TRBV7-8
cdr3_nt: TGTGCCTGCCACGGGGACAGTATAACTAACTATGGCTACACCTTC
cdr3_aa: CACHGDSITNYGYTF

j_call: TRBJ2-2
clone_size: .
d_call: .
v_call: TRBV5-1
cdr3_nt: TGCGCCAGCAGCTTGGACCCGAGTCAGCGGAACACCGGGGAGCTGTTTTTT
cdr3_aa: CASSLDPSQRNTGELFF

j_call: TRBJ1-5
clone_size: .
d_call: .
v_call: TRBV12-2
cdr3_nt: TGTGCAAGTCGCTTGAGGGGGGGACGCCGTTTACCCCAGCATTTT
cdr3_aa: CASRLRGGRRLPQHF